This TCR beta chain was recorded in a study of blood T cell repertoires in COVID-19. Study at large: Collection of acute and convalescent COVID-19 samples took place in the United States, Italy and Spain. PBMCs, B-cell-depleted T cells, or T cells provided the cDNA or gDNA that made up the material.

Germline V gene lookup returns CDR1 SEHNR and CDR2 FQNEAQ (reference sequence). V shed 7 bases and J 2 bases; nucleotides not matched to a gene: 10. This CDR3 is built from 18 residues. Followed longitudinally, the Seattle patients had been enrolled during active infection. As processed by the authors: By means of reference gene primer amplification, nucleated cell counts were estimated. Generated by immunoSEQ multiplex PCR, the TCRdb table keeps only in-frame clones and is missing some. V and J calls and clone size are copied from that table; D and trimming were computed from the DNA. Here the sample spans about 64,000 clones, 88% being singletons.

Source material: peripheral blood. The chain has TRBV7-9 and TRBJ2-3, with 15 bases aligning to TRBD2. This TCR was recovered from a woman aged 60-70 years with COVID-19, enrolled during active disease. The chain's CDR3 is CASTPGLAGGYFTDTQYF. Written as DNA, the CDR3 is TGTGCCAGCACCCCGGGACTAGCGGGAGGATATTTCACAGATACGCAGTATTTT.